Below, one T cell receptor (beta chain) is given with its context. Its specificity is not known. The PCR made use of 60 Vbeta and 13 Jbeta primers. TCRdb's copy holds only in-frame clones and misses some; the assay was immunoSEQ multiplex PCR. The table has approximately 190,000 clones, approximately 81% seen once. This entry comes from a study of cytomegalovirus exposure and HLA in healthy donors. The study, taken as a whole, reports: Presence/absence analyses supposed approximately even sequencing depth among donors. Another analysis was done later, and it associated around 17,000 TCR beta sequences with HLA alleles at 0.05 false discovery rate. In a later analysis, the majority of CMV-associated beta chains seemingly showed HLA restriction.

The CDR3 has 15 residues. V lost 5 bases and J 4 bases, leaving 15 bases between the germline ends. From germline, CDR1 is MNHEY and CDR2 SVGAGI. The origin of this receptor is a man between 45 and 60 years old in good health and CMV-seronegative. The chain employs TRBV6-5 and TRBJ1-3, with D uncertain. Sequenced material: PBMCs. This CDR3 is CASSASGIAGNTIYF. In nucleotides, the CDR3 is TGTGCCAGCAGTGCCTCGGGAATTGCCGGAAACACCATATATTTT.